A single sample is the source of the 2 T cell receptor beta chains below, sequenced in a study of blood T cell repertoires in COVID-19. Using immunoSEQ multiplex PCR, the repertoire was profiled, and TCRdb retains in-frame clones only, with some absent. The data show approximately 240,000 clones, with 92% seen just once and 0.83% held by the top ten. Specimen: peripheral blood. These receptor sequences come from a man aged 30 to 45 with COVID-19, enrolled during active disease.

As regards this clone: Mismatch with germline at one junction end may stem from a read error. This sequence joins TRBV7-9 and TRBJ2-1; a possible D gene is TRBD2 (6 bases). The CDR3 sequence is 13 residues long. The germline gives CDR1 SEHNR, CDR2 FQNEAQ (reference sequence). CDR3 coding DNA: TGTGTCAGCAGCCTGATGGGGGGTAATGAGCAGTTCTTC. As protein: CVSSLMGGNEQFF.

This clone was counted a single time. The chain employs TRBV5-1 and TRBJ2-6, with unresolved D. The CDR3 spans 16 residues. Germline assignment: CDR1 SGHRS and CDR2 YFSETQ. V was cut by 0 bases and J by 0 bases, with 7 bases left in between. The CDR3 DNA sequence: TGCGCCAGCAGCTTGGCCGTGAGCTCTGGGGCCAACGTCCTGACTTTC. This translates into CASSLAVSSGANVLTF.